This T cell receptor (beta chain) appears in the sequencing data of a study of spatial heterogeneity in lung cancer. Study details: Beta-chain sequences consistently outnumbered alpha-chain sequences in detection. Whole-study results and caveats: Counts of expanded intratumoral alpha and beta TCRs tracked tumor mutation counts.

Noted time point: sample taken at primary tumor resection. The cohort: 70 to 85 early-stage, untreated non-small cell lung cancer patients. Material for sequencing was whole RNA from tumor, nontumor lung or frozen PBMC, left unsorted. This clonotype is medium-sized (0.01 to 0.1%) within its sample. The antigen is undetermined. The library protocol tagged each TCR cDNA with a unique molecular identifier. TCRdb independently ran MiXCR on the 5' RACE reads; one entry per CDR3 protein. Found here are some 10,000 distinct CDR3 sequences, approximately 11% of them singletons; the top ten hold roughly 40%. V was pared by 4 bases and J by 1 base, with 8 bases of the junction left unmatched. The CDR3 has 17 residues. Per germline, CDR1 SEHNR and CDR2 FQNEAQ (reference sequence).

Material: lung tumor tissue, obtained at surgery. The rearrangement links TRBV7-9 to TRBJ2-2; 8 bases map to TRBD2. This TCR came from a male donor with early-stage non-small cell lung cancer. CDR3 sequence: CASSSSLAGRNTGELFF. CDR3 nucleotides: TGTGCCAGCAGCTCCAGCTTAGCGGGGCGGAACACCGGGGAGCTGTTTTTT.